This T cell receptor beta chain derives from a study of Ad26.COV2.S vaccination and SARS-CoV-2 variants. Across the whole study: In the COV1001 trial, the donor was in the Ad26.COV2.S arm. Intramuscular Ad26.COV2.S doses were given once or twice, 56 days apart.

Findings and caveats of the study: Participants in the vaccine arm had higher spike-specific TCR breadth; placebo recipients had lower.

To note about this clone: The antigen is not known. The same CDR3 also results from other DNA sequences found in this sample.

The CDR3 has 15 residues. Germline V lookup: CDR1 SGDLS, CDR2 YYNGEE. V trimming: 4 bases; J trimming: 2 bases; junction bases outside the gene matches: 4. Treatment defined: around 19 received Ad26.COV2.S at low or high dose, single or two shots; roughly 5 received placebo; per-sample allocation not given. Specimen acquisition occurred on day 63 following the initial vaccine or placebo injection. Method: immunoSEQ multiplex PCR; TCRdb's copy keeps in-frame clones and lacks some. The table has about 240,000 clones, around 87% seen once; the top ten hold around 10%. The TCR sequence derives from a person between 18 and 59 years old who received the Ad26.COV2.S COVID-19 vaccine or a placebo. The sample was peripheral blood, taken in a trial of Ad26.COV2.S vaccine versus placebo. J is TRBJ2-7 and V is TRBV9; 12 bases align to TRBD2. In DNA, the CDR3 is TGTGCCAGCAGCCCCCGGACTAGCGGGGCCTACGAGCAGTACTTC. This encodes CASSPRTSGAYEQYF.